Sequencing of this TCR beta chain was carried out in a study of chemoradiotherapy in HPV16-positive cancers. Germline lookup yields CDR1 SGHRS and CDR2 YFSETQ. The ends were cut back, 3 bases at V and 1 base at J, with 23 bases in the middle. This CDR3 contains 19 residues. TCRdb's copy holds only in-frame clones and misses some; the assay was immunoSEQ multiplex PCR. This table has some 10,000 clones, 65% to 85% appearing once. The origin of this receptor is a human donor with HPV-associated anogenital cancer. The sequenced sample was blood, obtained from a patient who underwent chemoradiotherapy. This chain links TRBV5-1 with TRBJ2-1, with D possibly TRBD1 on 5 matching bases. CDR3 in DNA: TGCGCCAGCAGCTCCGACTCCCGAAACAGGATGCTATCCTACAATGAGCAGTTCTTC. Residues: CASSSDSRNRMLSYNEQFF. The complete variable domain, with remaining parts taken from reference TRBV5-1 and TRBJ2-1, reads KAGVTQTPRYLIKTRGQQVTLSCSPISGHRSVSWYQQTPGQGLQFLFEYFSETQRNKGNFPGRFSGRQFSNSRSEMNVSTLELGDSALYLCASSSDSRNRMLSYNEQFFGPGTRLTVL.